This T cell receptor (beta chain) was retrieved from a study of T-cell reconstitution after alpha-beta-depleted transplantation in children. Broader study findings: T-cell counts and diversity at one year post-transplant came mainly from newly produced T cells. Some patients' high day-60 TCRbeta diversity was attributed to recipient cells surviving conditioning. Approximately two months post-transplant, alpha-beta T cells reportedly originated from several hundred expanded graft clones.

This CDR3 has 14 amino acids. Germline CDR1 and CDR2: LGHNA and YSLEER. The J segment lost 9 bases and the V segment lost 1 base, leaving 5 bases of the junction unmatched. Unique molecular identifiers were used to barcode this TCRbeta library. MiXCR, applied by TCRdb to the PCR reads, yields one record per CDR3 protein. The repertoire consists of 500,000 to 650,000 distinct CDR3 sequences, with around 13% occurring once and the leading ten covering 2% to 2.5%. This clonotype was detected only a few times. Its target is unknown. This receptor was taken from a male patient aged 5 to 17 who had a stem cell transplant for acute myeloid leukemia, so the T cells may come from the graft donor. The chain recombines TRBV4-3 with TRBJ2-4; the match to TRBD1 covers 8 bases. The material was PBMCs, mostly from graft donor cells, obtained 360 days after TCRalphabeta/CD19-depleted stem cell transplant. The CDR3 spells CASSQGQGITIQYF. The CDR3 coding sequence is TGCGCCAGCAGCCAAGGACAGGGGATTACCATTCAGTACTTC.